Below, one T cell receptor (beta chain) is given with its context. Original handling: Reference gene primer amplification in the assay estimated nucleated cell counts. Produced via immunoSEQ multiplex PCR; TCRdb's table is partial and in-frame only. V, J and clone size were drawn from that table, and D and trimming were deduced from the DNA. The profile shows around 50,000 clones, more than 70% of them singletons. This sample was taken from a study of blood T cell repertoires in COVID-19. At the level of the study: The origin of the acute and convalescent COVID-19 samples was the United States, Italy and Spain. T cells, B-cell-depleted T cells, or PBMCs provided the cDNA or gDNA that served as material.

Germline V gene lookup returns CDR1 SGHVS and CDR2 FQNEAQ. The CDR3 extends over 16 amino acids. The V segment lost 5 bases and the J segment 1 base; nucleotides outside the gene matches: 3. The sequencing sample was made of peripheral blood. The clonotype comes from a human donor in a cohort sampled during active COVID-19. The genes are TRBV7-8 and TRBJ2-3; 13 bases line up with TRBD2. Written as DNA, the CDR3 is TGTGCCAGCAGCCGGGGGACTAGCGGGGGCACAGATACGCAGTATTTT. It specifies CASSRGTSGGTDTQYF.